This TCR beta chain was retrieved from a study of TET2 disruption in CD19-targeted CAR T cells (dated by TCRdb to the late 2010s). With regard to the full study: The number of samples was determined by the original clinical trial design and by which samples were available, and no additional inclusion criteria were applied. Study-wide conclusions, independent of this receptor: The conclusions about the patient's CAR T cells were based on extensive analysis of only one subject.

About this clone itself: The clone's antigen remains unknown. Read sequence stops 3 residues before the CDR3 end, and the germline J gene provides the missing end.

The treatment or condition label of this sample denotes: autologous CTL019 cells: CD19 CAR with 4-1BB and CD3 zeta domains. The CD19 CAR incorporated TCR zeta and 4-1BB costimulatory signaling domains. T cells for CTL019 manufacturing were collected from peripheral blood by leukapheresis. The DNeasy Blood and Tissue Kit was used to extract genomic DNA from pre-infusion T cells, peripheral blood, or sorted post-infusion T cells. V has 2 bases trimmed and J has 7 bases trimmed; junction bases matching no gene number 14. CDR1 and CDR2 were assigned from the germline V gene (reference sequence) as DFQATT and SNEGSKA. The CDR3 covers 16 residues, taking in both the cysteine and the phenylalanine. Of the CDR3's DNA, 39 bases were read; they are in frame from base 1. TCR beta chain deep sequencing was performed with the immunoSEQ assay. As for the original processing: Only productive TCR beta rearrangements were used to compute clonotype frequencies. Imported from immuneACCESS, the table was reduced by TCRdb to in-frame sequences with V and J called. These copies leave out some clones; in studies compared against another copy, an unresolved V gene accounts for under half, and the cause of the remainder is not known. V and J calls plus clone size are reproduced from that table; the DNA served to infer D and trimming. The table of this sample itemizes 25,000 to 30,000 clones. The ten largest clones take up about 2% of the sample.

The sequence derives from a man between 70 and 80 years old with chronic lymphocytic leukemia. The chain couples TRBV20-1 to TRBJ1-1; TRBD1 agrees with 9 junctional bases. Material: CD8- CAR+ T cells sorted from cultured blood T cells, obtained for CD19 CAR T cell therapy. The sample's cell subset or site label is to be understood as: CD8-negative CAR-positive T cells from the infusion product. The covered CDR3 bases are TGCAGTGCTAGAACGGCGGACAGGGGCGGTGGAAATGAA. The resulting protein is CSARTADRGGGNE. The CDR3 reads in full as CSARTADRGGGNEAFF.